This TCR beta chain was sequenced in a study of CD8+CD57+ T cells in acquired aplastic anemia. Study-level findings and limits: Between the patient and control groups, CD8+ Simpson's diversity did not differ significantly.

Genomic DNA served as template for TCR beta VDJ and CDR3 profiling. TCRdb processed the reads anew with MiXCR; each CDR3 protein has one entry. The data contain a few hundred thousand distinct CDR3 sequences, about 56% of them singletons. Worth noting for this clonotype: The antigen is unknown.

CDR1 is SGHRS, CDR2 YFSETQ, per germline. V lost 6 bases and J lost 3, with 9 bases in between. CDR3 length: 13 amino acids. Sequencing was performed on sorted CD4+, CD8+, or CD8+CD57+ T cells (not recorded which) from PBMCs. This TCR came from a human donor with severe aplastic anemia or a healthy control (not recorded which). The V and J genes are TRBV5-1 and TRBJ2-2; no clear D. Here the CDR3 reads CASKEYDTGELFF. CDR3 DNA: TGCGCCAGCAAGGAGTACGACACCGGGGAGCTGTTTTTT.